Listed below are T cell receptor beta chains from one sample, sequenced in a study of CD8 T cells in Susac syndrome. TCRdb re-derived calls from the immunoSEQ multiplex PCR reads in MiXCR, one entry per CDR3 protein. The sample records 69,000 or so distinct CDR3 sequences, just under 95% being singletons. The sample was CD8+ T cells from PBMCs. These receptors were taken from a human donor with multiple sclerosis. Both conserved end residues are part of each CDR3. Size values are once, few and many counts, or a class for expanded clones, and some rows have none.

cdr3_aa j_call v_call clone_size
CASSRRTGQTYEQYF TRBJ2-7 TRBV6-2/TRBV6-3 -
CASSWGTEAFF TRBJ1-1 TRBV27 -
CAWSGGGYLYEQYF TRBJ2-7 TRBV30 -
CASFTDTQYF TRBJ2-3 TRBV30 -
CASSLVIGAAGPGYEQYF TRBJ2-7 TRBV7-2 few
CASSVGDRVHEQYF TRBJ2-7 TRBV9 -
CASKFTASLNTEAFF TRBJ1-1 TRBV6-5 -
CAWSVQGGQPQHF TRBJ1-5 TRBV30 once
CASSHSGRAYNEQFF TRBJ2-1 TRBV13 -
CATSRPLLGLQSTDTQYF TRBJ2-3 TRBV15 -
CASSLGPALNTEAFF TRBJ1-1 TRBV7-9 -
CASSWRGGRTEQYF TRBJ2-7 TRBV5-1 -
CASRDSLMGGGETQYF TRBJ2-5 TRBV28 once
CASSGGRVSTF TRBJ1-2 TRBV19 -
CSASRVPNTEAFF TRBJ1-1 TRBV20-1 -
CASSPVYKTYEQYF TRBJ2-7 TRBV7-6 -
CASKETSGGTDTQYF TRBJ2-3 TRBV5-1 -
CASSPSRGVSSYEQYF TRBJ2-7 TRBV27 -
CASSPQGSYEQYF TRBJ2-7 TRBV3-1 -
CASSPTDTQYF TRBJ2-3 TRBV28 -
CARLTANYGYTF TRBJ1-2 TRBV7-2 -
CSATGGFQGKSADTQYF TRBJ2-3 TRBV20-1 -
CATSDTIWTHEQFF TRBJ2-1 TRBV24-1 -
CASTPDGGAYNEQFF TRBJ2-1 TRBV27 -
CSVDGTGDPSGVGDTQYF TRBJ2-3 TRBV29-1 -
CASSQDPSQGPSNEQFF TRBJ2-1 TRBV4-1 -
CASRRTLELEQYF TRBJ2-7 TRBV3-1 -
CASSLPYSSYNEQFF TRBJ2-1 TRBV19 -
CASSQDPIDRGQETQYF TRBJ2-5 TRBV4-3 -
CASSFQYAPYEQYF TRBJ2-7 TRBV19 -
CASSSSLAGEPIGEQFF TRBJ2-1 TRBV12-3/TRBV12-4 -
CASSAGTSLYNEQFF TRBJ2-1 TRBV27 -
CSARDFTGAVTDTQYF TRBJ2-3 TRBV20-1 -
CASQGPQGNTEAFF TRBJ1-1 TRBV19 -
CSVVAAGGDTGELFF TRBJ2-2 TRBV29-1 -
CASSQDSRNYGYTF TRBJ1-2 TRBV3-1 -
CASSFRGLDNEQFF TRBJ2-1 TRBV28 -
CASGGTGGYNEQFF TRBJ2-1 TRBV28 -
CAWTIDRGGTDTQYF TRBJ2-3 TRBV30 -
CSVEASGRAKYEQYF TRBJ2-7 TRBV29-1 once
CATVLDRGTGELFF TRBJ2-2 TRBV15 -
CATSDFPQRESSYNEQFF TRBJ2-1 TRBV24-1 -
CASGIVDEQFF TRBJ2-1 TRBV28 -
CASRPPGTSGRAYGTDTQYF TRBJ2-3 TRBV11-1 -
CASSQGSGTSGYEQYF TRBJ2-7 TRBV4-1 once
CSARSWTDHTGELFF TRBJ2-2 TRBV20-1 -
CASSPFSSGAYEQYF TRBJ2-7 TRBV7-9 once
CASSARQRGGNEQFF TRBJ2-1 TRBV28 once
CASSLSAGRMGYTF TRBJ1-2 TRBV12-3/TRBV12-4 -
CAWSVPGAGELFF TRBJ2-2 TRBV30 -
CASSFGSAYEQYF TRBJ2-7 TRBV7-2 -
CASSPGTGGGNEQFF TRBJ2-1 TRBV4-1 -